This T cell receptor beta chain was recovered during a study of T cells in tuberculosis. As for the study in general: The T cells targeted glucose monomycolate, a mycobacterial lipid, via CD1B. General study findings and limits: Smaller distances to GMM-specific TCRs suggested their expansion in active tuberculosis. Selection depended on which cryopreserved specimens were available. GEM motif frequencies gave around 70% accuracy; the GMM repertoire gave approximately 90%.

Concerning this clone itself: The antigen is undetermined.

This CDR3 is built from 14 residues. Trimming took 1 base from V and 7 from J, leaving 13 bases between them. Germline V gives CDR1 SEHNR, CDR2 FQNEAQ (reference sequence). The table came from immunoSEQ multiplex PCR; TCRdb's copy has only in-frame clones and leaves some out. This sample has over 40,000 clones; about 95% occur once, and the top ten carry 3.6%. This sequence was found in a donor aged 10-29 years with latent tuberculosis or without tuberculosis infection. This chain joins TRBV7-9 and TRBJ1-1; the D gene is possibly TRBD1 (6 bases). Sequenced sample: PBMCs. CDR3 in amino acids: CASSLVPGGGEAFF. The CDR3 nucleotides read TGTGCCAGCAGCTTAGTACCGGGAGGGGGTGAAGCTTTCTTT.